These 14 T cell receptor beta chains were sequenced from one sample in a study of CD8 T cells in ankylosing spondylitis. TCRdb reprocessed the 5' RACE reads via MiXCR and lists one record per CDR3 protein. Among 30,000 to 45,000 distinct CDR3 sequences listed, about 17% were seen once. The sample comprised blood. These receptors came from a male donor with ankylosing spondylitis or in good health (not recorded which).

The chain combines TRBV20-1 with TRBJ2-3; 7 bases match TRBD2. Per the germline V gene, CDR1 is DFQATT and CDR2 is SNEGSKA (reference sequence). After removal of 6 bases from V and 0 bases from J, the junction contained 9 bases not matched to a gene. This CDR3 is built from 15 residues. The CDR3 sequence: CSAQTSASSTDTQYF. The DNA of the CDR3 is TGCAGTGCGCAAACTAGCGCGTCTAGCACAGATACGCAGTATTTT.

There are a few counts of this clonotype. The CDR3 nucleotides read TGTGCCAGCAGCCAAATTCTCGTCGAGCAGTACTTC. Translating it yields CASSQILVEQYF. The chain combines TRBV7-9 with TRBJ2-7; the D is unclear. Germline CDR1 SEHNR, CDR2 FQNEAQ (reference sequence). The CDR3 totals 12 residues. The V end lost 5 bases, the J end lost 6 bases, and 11 bases lay between the germline ends.

The V gene is TRBV6-1, the J gene TRBJ2-1; 8 nucleotides agree with TRBD2. With V trimmed by 8 bases and J by 7 bases, 22 bases remained unmatched. CDR3 length: 18 residues. The germline V gene encodes CDR1 MNHNS and CDR2 SASEGT. CDR3 loop: CASSSFPGGAVMGNEQFF. In DNA form, the CDR3 reads TGTGCCAGCTCTTCTTTTCCCGGGGGGGCGGTGATGGGGAATGAGCAGTTCTTC.

A few counts support this clonotype. The rearrangement links TRBV5-1 to TRBJ2-3; TRBD1 might be the D (6 bases). V was clipped by 0 bases and J by 2 bases, with 7 bases between them. CDR1 is SGHRS, CDR2 YFSETQ, per germline. The CDR3 loop spans 14 amino acids. CDR3 in amino acids: CASSLDRATDTQYF. The CDR3 DNA reads as TGCGCCAGCAGCTTGGACAGGGCCACAGATACGCAGTATTTT.

The V gene is TRBV5-1, the J gene TRBJ1-1; 10 bases align to TRBD1. Germline V CDR1 and CDR2: SGHRS, YFSETQ. Losses at the gene ends were 4 bases for V and 11 bases for J; bases not matched to a gene: 8. The CDR3 is 13 amino acids. The CDR3 sequence is CASSSRDRGFAFF. In nucleotides, the CDR3 is TGCGCCAGCAGCAGCCGGGACAGGGGATTTGCTTTCTTT.

The gene calls are TRBV20-1 and TRBJ2-1; the match to TRBD1 covers 8 bases. Germline V gene sequence: CDR1 DFQATT, CDR2 SNEGSKA (reference sequence). The CDR3 is made up of 16 amino acids. Trimming at V came to 5 bases and at J to 0 bases, leaving 9 bases not matched to a gene. The CDR3 DNA is TGCAGTGCTCCTGACAGGGGCGGAAGCTCCTACAATGAGCAGTTCTTC. Translation: CSAPDRGGSSYNEQFF.

V usage is TRBV4-2 and J usage is TRBJ1-4; D is uncertain. Trimming shortened V by 3 bases and J by 5 bases, and 16 bases separated the two germline ends. CDR3 length: 16 residues. CDR1 LGHNA and CDR2 YNFKEQ come from the germline V gene. The CDR3 DNA follows: TGTGCCAGCAGCCAGGAAGATAAACCGGTCAATGAAAAACTGTTTTTT. Translating it yields CASSQEDKPVNEKLFF.

The chain joins TRBV6-5 to TRBJ2-7; D is uncertain. CDR1 is MNHEY and CDR2 is SVGAGI in the germline V gene. V was shortened by 2 bases and J by 7 bases, with 18 bases between the two germline ends. This CDR3 has 15 amino acids. The CDR3, as DNA: TGTGCCAGCAGTTACACTGAAAGAACGCCCATTGAGCAGTACGTC. It translates to CASSYTERTPIEQYV.

J is TRBJ2-2 and V is TRBV7-9, with TRBD1 as a possible D gene (5 bases). Trimming pared 11 bases from V and 1 base from J, leaving 11 bases between. The CDR3 spans 13 residues. Germline V gene sequence: CDR1 SEHNR, CDR2 FQNEAQ (reference sequence). The CDR3 reads CAGLTENTGELFF. CDR3 nucleotide sequence: TGTGCCGGCCTGACAGAGAACACCGGGGAGCTGTTTTTT.

This clonotype was observed a handful of times. This chain uses TRBV2 with TRBJ2-4, with 10 bases aligning to TRBD2. Germline loops: CDR1 SNHLY, CDR2 FYNNEI. This CDR3 region has 14 residues. J lost 6 bases, V lost 7 bases, and 6 bases had no gene match. In DNA, the CDR3 is TGTGCCAGCACTCTAGCGGGGGACGTAAACATTCAGTACTTC. This encodes CASTLAGDVNIQYF.

The genes are TRBV12-3 or TRBV12-4 and TRBJ2-5, with D possibly being TRBD2 (5 bases). The CDR3 has 14 residues. V lost 3 bases to trimming and J lost 0 bases, with 8 bases between them. The CDR3, as DNA: TGTGCCAGCAGTTTTTTTAGCGACCAAGAGACCCAGTACTTC. Protein product: CASSFFSDQETQYF.

The rearrangement uses TRBV20-1 and TRBJ2-1, with a tentative D call TRBD1 (6 bases). The CDR3 is 14 amino acids. CDR1 and CDR2 from the germline V gene are DFQATT and SNEGSKA (reference sequence). V was shortened by 6 bases and J by 0 bases, with 12 bases between the two germline ends. CDR3 in amino acids: CSARKDSSYNEQFF. In DNA form, the CDR3 reads TGCAGTGCCAGGAAGGACAGCTCCTACAATGAGCAGTTCTTC.

This clonotype was counted a few times. An end of the junction differs from the germline gene, which may be a read error. The V gene is TRBV7-7, the J gene TRBJ2-1; D is possibly TRBD1 (6 bases). The V gene's germline CDR1 is SSHAT and CDR2 FNYEAQ (reference sequence). CDR3 length equals 15 residues. CDR3 sequence reads: CASSRDRHTYNEQFF. The CDR3, as DNA: TGTGCTAGCAGCCGAGACAGGCACACCTACAATGAGCAGTTCTTC.

This clonotype was seen more than once but under ten times. J is TRBJ1-5 and V is TRBV28; D is ambiguous. Germline V gene sequence: CDR1 MDHEN, CDR2 SYDVKM. V shed 3 bases and J shed 4 bases, with 1 base lying between them. The CDR3 totals 11 residues. The DNA for the CDR3 is TGTGCCAGCAGTTTTAATCAGCCCCAGCATTTT. It codes for CASSFNQPQHF.